Listed below are T cell receptor beta chains from one sample, sequenced in a study of cytomegalovirus exposure and HLA in healthy donors. TCRdb keeps only in-frame clones here, not all; method: immunoSEQ multiplex PCR. The table shows 100,000 to 150,000 clones, with roughly four fifths occurring only once. Specimen: PBMCs. All receptors derive from a woman between 45 and 60 years old in good health and CMV-seropositive. Each CDR3 is given with its conserved first and last residue. D genes are given only for firm matches. The size of a clone is reported for some rows only, either as once, few or many, or as a class for expanded clones.

v_gene	abundance	j_gene	d_gene	CDR3nt	CDR3aa
TRBV7-8	few	TRBJ2-3	.	TGTGCCAGCATCCTGGGGTACGGGAGCACAGGTAGCACAGATACGCAGTATTTT	CASILGYGSTGSTDTQYF
TRBV6-1	few	TRBJ2-7	.	TGTGCCACCTCCGTTCACGAGCAGTACTTC	CATSVHEQYF
TRBV6-5	once	TRBJ1-2	.	TGTGCCAGCAGTTACTCGACCGGGGTTGGGGGCTACACCTTC	CASSYSTGVGGYTF
TRBV6-1	.	TRBJ1-5	.	TGTGCCAGCAGAGCCCTGGGGGGAGTGGGTCAGCCCCAGCATTTT	CASRALGGVGQPQHF
TRBV5-1	.	TRBJ2-1	TRBD2	TGCGCCAGCAGCGCCGGGACTAGCGGGGGGATGGATGAGCAGTTCTTC	CASSAGTSGGMDEQFF
TRBV19	.	TRBJ1-6	.	TGTGCCAGTAGCTCGTCCCGGGACCGGGACTCTAATTCACCCCTCCACTTT	CASSSSRDRDSNSPLHF
TRBV4-1	.	TRBJ1-5	TRBD1	TGCGCCAGCAGCCCTAATGCAGGGGGCGGGGGTCAGCCCCAGCATTTT	CASSPNAGGGGQPQHF
TRBV13	.	TRBJ2-7	.	TGTGCCTCGGCCCTAGGACTCGAGCAGTACTTC	CASALGLEQYF
TRBV19	.	TRBJ2-5	.	TGTGCCAGTAGCCCTGTGGGTGGAGGGCAAGAGACCCAGTACTTC	CASSPVGGGQETQYF
TRBV11-3	once	TRBJ2-3	.	TGTGCCAGCAGCTTAGGCGGGCAGAGCACAGATACGCAGTATTTT	CASSLGGQSTDTQYF
TRBV29-1	.	TRBJ2-7	TRBD1	TGCAGCGTCCTGGGGCCCGGGACAGGTTTCTCGCAGTACTTC	CSVLGPGTGFSQYF
TRBV7-2	once	TRBJ2-2	TRBD1	TGTGCCAGCAGCCCAGACAGGGACACCGGGGAGCTGTTTTTT	CASSPDRDTGELFF
TRBV5-1	.	TRBJ2-5	TRBD2	TGCGCCAGCAGCTCAAATCCCGGGAGGGGTGGAGGAGAGACCCAGTACTTC	CASSSNPGRGGGETQYF
TRBV5-1	.	TRBJ1-1	.	TGCGCCAGCAGGATGGCGACTAACACTGAAGCTTTCTTT	CASRMATNTEAFF
TRBV30	.	TRBJ2-3	.	TGTGCCTGCTCCCGCGGCGGCTCGGGGGGCAGGGATACGCAGTATTTT	CACSRGGSGGRDTQYF
TRBV7-9	.	TRBJ1-2	.	TGTGCCAGCAGCTTAGTGGACAAAACCTATGGCTACACCTTC	CASSLVDKTYGYTF
TRBV5-4	.	TRBJ1-2	.	TGTGCCAGCAGCTTGGGACAGACTTCGTTATTGGATGGCTACACCTTC	CASSLGQTSLLDGYTF
TRBV30	.	TRBJ2-3	.	TGTGCCTGGAGCACCAGGGATACGCAGTATTTT	CAWSTRDTQYF
TRBV4-3	.	TRBJ2-2	.	TGCGCCAGCAGCCAAGAAGGCGGGGTGGCCGGGGAGCTGTTTTTT	CASSQEGGVAGELFF
TRBV6-1	.	TRBJ1-6	TRBD1	TGTGCCAGCAGTGGACAGGGCTATAATTCACCCCTCCACTTT	CASSGQGYNSPLHF
TRBV7-9	.	TRBJ1-1	.	TGTTCCAGCAGCTTAGCCGGGGGGGGCACTGAAGCTTTCTTT	CSSSLAGGGTEAFF
TRBV30	.	TRBJ1-2	.	TGTGCCTGGAGCGGGACTGGGGGGGGAGCGAGCTACACCTTC	CAWSGTGGGASYTF
TRBV11-3	once	TRBJ2-7	TRBD1	TGTGCCAGCAGCTTCCGGACAGGGAATGAGCAGTACTTC	CASSFRTGNEQYF
TRBV9	.	TRBJ1-4	.	TGTGCCAGCAGCGTAGCTACTCAGGGGCCGGGGCTTAATGAAAAACTGTTTTTT	CASSVATQGPGLNEKLFF
TRBV9	.	TRBJ2-3	TRBD2	TGTGCCAGCAGCGTAGGTCTAGCGGGTTATTCTAGCACAGATACGCAGTATTTT	CASSVGLAGYSSTDTQYF
TRBV5-1	few	TRBJ2-3	.	TGCGCCAGCAGCCCGGCGACCCGGGGAAATGCGGATACGCAGTATTTT	CASSPATRGNADTQYF
TRBV6-1	.	TRBJ2-1	TRBD2	TGTGCCAGCAGTGCGGGGGGGGCCTACAATGAGCAGTTCTTC	CASSAGGAYNEQFF
TRBV25-1	few	TRBJ2-1	TRBD1	TGTGCCAGCAGTGAGGACAGGTTTTATTTCGTTTTCTTC	CASSEDRFYFVFF
TRBV5-1	.	TRBJ2-2	.	TGCGCCACCACAGCACAGGATCTAGCCGGGGAGCTGTTTTTT	CATTAQDLAGELFF
TRBV5-4	.	TRBJ2-5	.	TGTGCCAGCTTCCCTATGGGGGCCGAGGGGGAGCAGTACTTC	CASFPMGAEGEQYF
TRBV6-5	.	TRBJ1-1	TRBD1	TGTGCCAGCAGCCACAGGGGGAACACTGAAGCTTTCTTT	CASSHRGNTEAFF
TRBV19	.	TRBJ1-2	TRBD1	TGTGCCATCCCTCAGGGGGATCGCGGCTACACCTTC	CAIPQGDRGYTF
TRBV6-4	.	TRBJ2-3	.	TGTGCCAGCAGTAATGAGTACCTCCTAGATACGCAGTATTTT	CASSNEYLLDTQYF
TRBV4-1	.	TRBJ2-1	.	TGCGCCAGCAGCCAAGCGGGAAATGAGCAGTTCTTC	CASSQAGNEQFF
TRBV6-6	few	TRBJ1-1	TRBD1	TGTGCCAGCAGTTACCAGGGACAGCGCACTGAAGCTTTCTTT	CASSYQGQRTEAFF
TRBV9	.	TRBJ2-2	TRBD2	TGTGCCAGCGACCGCGGGGGGGTTGGGGAGCTGTTTTTT	CASDRGGVGELFF
TRBV11-3	.	TRBJ2-3	.	TGTGCCAGCAGAGGAGGGGGAGGGCCTCAAGGATTGAATACGCAGTATTTT	CASRGGGGPQGLNTQYF
TRBV4-2	.	TRBJ2-1	.	TGTGCCAGCAGCCAAGGGCTGTACAATGAGCAGTTCTTC	CASSQGLYNEQFF
TRBV5-1	few	TRBJ2-7	.	TGCGCCAGCAGCTCCGCAGGGGGGAGCGAGCAGTACTTC	CASSSAGGSEQYF
TRBV2	.	TRBJ1-2	TRBD1	TGTGCCAGCAGTTCCGGGACAGGGCGGGACGGCTACACCTTC	CASSSGTGRDGYTF
TRBV6-5	.	TRBJ2-7	.	TGTGCCAGCAGTTACAGTGGGAGAGACTACGAGCAGTACTTC	CASSYSGRDYEQYF
TRBV14	.	TRBJ1-1	.	TGTGCCAGCAGCCAATGGGGAGGAGACATGAACACTGAAGCTTTCTTT	CASSQWGGDMNTEAFF
TRBV11-3	few	TRBJ2-2	.	TGTGCCAGCAGCTTTCTGTCCGGGGGTGGGGCCGGGGAGCTGTTTTTT	CASSFLSGGGAGELFF
TRBV5-8	.	TRBJ1-4	.	TGTGCCAGCAACATCCGCGGGGCAGCTAATGAAAAACTGTTTTTT	CASNIRGAANEKLFF
TRBV7-6	few	TRBJ1-1	.	TGTGCCAGCACCGAGGGCGTTTACACTGAAGCTTTCTTT	CASTEGVYTEAFF
TRBV27	.	TRBJ2-7	TRBD2	TGTGCCAGCAATAGAGCGGGGGCCTACTACGAGCAGTACTTC	CASNRAGAYYEQYF
TRBV5-1	.	TRBJ2-5	TRBD2	TGCGCCAGCAGCTTGGACGTAGCGGGGGCCCAAGAGACCCAGTACTTC	CASSLDVAGAQETQYF
TRBV7-9	.	TRBJ2-5	.	TGTGCCAGCAGCTTTCTGGACTCTCGGGAGACCCAGTACTTC	CASSFLDSRETQYF
TRBV5-1	.	TRBJ1-1	TRBD1	TGCGCCAGCAGCTTGGCGGGACAGTCAGGCACTGAAGCTTTCTTT	CASSLAGQSGTEAFF
TRBV6-4	.	TRBJ2-6	TRBD1	TGTGCCAGCAGTTTCGACAGGGCTGGGGCCAACGTCCTGACTTTC	CASSFDRAGANVLTF
TRBV5-4	few	TRBJ1-1	TRBD1	TGTGCCAGCAGCTCAACATGGGACAGGGAAGCTTTCTTT	CASSSTWDREAFF
TRBV2	few	TRBJ1-5	.	TGTGCCAGCAGTGAAGTGGAAAGGAGTCAGCCCCAGCATTTT	CASSEVERSQPQHF
TRBV5-6	.	TRBJ2-2	TRBD1	TGTGCCAGCAGCTCCCGGGACAGGATAGTCACCGGGGAGCTGTTTTTT	CASSSRDRIVTGELFF
TRBV19	.	TRBJ1-5	.	TGTGCCAGTAGTATGCTCTCTGAGAACCAGCCCCAGCATTTT	CASSMLSENQPQHF
TRBV27	.	TRBJ2-2	.	TGTGCCAGCAGTCTCCAGGTTTTCGCCGGGGAGCTGTTTTTT	CASSLQVFAGELFF